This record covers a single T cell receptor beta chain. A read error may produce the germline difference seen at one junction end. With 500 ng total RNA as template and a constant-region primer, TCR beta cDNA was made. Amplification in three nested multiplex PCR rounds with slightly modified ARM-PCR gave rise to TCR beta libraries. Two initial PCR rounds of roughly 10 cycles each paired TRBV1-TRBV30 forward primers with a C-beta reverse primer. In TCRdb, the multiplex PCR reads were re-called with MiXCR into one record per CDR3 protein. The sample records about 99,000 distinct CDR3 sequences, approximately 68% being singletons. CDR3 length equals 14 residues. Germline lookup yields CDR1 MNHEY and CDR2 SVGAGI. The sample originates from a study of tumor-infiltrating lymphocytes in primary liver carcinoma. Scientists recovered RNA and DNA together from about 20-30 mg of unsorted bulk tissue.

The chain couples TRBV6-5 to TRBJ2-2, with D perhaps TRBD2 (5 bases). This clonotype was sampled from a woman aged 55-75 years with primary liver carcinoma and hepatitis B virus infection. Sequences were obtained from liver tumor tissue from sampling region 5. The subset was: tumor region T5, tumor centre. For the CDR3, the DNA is TGTACCAGCAGTTACACCCCTTTCACCGGGGAGCTGTGTTTT. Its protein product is CTSSYTPFTGELCF.